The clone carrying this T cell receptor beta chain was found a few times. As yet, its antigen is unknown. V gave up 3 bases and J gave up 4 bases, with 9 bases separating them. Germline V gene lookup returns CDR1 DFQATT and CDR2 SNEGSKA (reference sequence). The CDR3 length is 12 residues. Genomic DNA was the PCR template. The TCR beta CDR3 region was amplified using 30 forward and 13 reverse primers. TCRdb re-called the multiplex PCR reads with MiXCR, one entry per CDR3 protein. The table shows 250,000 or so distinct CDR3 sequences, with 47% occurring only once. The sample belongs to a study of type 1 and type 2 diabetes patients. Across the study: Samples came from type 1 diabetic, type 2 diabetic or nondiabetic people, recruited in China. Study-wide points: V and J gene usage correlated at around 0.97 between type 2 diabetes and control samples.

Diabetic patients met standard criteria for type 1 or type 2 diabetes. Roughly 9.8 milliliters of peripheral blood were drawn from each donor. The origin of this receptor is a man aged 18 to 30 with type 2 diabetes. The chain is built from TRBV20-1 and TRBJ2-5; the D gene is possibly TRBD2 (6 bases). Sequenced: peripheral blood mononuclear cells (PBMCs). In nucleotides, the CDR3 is TGCAGTGCTAGGCAGGGAGGAGAGACCCAGTACTTC. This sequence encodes CSARQGGETQYF.